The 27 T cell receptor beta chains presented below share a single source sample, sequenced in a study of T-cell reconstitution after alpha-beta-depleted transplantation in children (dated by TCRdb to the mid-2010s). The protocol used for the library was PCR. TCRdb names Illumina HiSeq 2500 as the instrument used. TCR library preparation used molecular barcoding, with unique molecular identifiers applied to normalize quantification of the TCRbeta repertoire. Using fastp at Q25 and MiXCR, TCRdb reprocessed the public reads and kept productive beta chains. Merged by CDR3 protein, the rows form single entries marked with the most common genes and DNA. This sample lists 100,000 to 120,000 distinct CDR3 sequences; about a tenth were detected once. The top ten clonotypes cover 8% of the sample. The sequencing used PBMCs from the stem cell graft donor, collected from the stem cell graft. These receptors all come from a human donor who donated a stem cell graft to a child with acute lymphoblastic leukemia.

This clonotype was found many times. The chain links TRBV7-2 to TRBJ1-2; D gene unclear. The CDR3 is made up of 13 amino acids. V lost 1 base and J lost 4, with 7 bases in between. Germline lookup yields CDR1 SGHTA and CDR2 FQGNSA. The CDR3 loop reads CASSLVQSYGYTF. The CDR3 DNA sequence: TGTGCCAGCAGCTTAGTCCAGTCCTATGGCTACACCTTC.

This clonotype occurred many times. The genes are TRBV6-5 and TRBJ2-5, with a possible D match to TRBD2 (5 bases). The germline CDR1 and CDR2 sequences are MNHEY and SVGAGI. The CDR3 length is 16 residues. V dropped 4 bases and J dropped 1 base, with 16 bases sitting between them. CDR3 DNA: TGTGCCAGCAGTTCCAAGGACTTCTCCCTCCAAGAGACCCAGTACTTC. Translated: CASSSKDFSLQETQYF.

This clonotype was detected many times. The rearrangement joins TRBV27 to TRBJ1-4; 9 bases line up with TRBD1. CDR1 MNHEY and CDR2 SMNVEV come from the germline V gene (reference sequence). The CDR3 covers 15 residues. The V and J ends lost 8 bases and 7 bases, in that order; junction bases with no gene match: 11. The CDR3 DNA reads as TGTGCCAGCTGCCGAGGCGGGACAGGGCCTGAAAAACTGTTTTTT. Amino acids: CASCRGGTGPEKLFF.

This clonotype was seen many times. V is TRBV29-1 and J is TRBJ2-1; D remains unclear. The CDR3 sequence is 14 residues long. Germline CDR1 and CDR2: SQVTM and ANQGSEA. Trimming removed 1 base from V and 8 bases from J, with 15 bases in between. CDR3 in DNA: TGCAGCGTTGAAGTCCATTTAGGGTATGATGAGCAGTTCTTC. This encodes CSVEVHLGYDEQFF.

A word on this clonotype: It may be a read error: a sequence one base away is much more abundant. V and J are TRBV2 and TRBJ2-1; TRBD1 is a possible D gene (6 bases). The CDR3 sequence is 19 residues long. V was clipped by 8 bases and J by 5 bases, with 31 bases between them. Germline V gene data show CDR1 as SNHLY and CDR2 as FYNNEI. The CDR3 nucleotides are TGTGCCAGCTGTCCGCGAATGACAGGCGGCCTATTCCAAAACAATGAGCAGTTCTTC. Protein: CASCPRMTGGLFQNNEQFF.

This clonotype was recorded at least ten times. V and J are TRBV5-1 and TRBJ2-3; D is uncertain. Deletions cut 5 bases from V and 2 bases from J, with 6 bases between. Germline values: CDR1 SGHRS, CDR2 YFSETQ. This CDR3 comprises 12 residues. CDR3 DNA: TGCGCCAGCAGTCGTAACACAGATACGCAGTATTTT. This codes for CASSRNTDTQYF.

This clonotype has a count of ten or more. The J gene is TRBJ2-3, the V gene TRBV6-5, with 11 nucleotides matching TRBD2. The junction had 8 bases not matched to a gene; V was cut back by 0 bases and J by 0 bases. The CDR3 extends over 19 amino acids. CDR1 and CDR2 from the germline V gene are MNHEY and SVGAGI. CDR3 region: CASSYSFVGTSGSTDTQYF. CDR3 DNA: TGTGCCAGCAGTTACTCTTTCGTGGGGACTAGCGGAAGCACAGATACGCAGTATTTT.

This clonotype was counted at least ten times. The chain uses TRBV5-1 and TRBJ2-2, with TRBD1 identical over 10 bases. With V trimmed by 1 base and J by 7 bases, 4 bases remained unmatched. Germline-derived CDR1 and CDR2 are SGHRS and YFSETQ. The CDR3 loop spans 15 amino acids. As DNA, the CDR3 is TGCGCCAGCAGCTTGACGACAGGGGGCCACGGGGAGCTGTTTTTT. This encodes CASSLTTGGHGELFF.

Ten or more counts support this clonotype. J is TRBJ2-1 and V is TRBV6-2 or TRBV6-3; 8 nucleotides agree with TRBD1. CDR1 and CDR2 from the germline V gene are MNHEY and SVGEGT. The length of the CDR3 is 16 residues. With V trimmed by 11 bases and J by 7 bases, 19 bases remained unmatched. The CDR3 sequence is CAGRSSGGAVGNEQFF. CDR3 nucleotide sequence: TGTGCCGGTCGAAGCTCAGGGGGCGCAGTAGGAAATGAGCAGTTCTTC.

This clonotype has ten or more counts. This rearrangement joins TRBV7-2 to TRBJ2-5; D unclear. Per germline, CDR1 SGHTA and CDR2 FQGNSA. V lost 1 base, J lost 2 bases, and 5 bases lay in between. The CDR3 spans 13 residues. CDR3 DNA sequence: TGTGCCAGCAGCTTAGGCCGTCAAGAGACCCAGTACTTC. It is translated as CASSLGRQETQYF.

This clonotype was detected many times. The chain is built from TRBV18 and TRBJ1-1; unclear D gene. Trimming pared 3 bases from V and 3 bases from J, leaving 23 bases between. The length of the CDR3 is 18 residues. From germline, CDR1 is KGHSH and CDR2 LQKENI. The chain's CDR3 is CASSPRLRIRTEDTEAFF. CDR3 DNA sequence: TGTGCCAGCTCACCCCGGCTCCGAATAAGGACTGAAGACACTGAAGCTTTCTTT.

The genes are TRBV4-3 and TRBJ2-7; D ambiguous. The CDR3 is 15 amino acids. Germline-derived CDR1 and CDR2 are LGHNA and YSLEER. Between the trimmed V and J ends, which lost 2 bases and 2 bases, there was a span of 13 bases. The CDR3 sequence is CASSQTQRSTYEQYF. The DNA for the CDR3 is TGCGCCAGCAGCCAAACCCAACGATCCACCTACGAGCAGTACTTC.

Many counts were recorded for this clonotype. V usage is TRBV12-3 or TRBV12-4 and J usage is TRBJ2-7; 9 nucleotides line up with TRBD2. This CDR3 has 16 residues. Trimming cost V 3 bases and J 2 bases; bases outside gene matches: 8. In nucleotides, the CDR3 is TGTGCCAGCAGTTTTGGATCTAGCGGGGACACCTACGAGCAGTACTTC. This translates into CASSFGSSGDTYEQYF.

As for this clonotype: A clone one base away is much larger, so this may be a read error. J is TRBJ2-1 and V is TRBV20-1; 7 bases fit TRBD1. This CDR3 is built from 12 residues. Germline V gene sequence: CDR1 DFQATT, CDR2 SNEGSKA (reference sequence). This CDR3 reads CSARGQFNEHFF. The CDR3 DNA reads TGCAGTGCTAGGGGACAGTTCAATGAGCACTTCTTC.

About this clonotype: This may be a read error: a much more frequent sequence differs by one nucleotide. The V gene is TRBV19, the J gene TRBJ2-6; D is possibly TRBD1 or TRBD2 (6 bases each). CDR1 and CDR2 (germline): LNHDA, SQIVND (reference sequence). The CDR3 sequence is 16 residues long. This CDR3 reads CASSIGSGAGANGLTF. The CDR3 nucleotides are TGTGCCAGTAGTATCGGCTCGGGGGCTGGGGCCAACGGCCTGACTTTC.

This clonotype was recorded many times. Here the CDR3 DNA reads TGTGCCAGCAGCCCCGGGACAGAACTCACAGATACGCAGTATTTT. Translating gives CASSPGTELTDTQYF. The chain recombines TRBV7-9 with TRBJ2-3; 7 nucleotides match TRBD1. V trimming: 5 bases; J trimming: 2 bases; junction bases outside the gene matches: 7. The CDR3 spans 15 residues. The V gene's germline CDR1 is SEHNR and CDR2 FQNEAQ (reference sequence).

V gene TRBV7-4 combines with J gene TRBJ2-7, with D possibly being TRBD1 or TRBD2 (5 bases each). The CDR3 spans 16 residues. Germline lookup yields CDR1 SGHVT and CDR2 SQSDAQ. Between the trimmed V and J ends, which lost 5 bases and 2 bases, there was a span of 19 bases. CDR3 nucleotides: TGTGCCAGCAGCCCTAGAAAGTGGGGGTTGGCCTACGAGCAGTACTTC. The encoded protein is CASSPRKWGLAYEQYF.

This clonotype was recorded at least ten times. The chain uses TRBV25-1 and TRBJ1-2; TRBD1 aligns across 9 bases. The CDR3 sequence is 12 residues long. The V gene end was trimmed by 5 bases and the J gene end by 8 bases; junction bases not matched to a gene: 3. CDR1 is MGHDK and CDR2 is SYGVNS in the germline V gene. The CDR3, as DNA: TGTGCCAGCAGTCGGACAGGGGACGGCTACACCTTC. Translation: CASSRTGDGYTF.

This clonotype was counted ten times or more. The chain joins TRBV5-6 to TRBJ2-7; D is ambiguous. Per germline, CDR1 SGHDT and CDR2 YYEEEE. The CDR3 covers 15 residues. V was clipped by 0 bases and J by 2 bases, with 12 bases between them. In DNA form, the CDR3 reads TGTGCCAGCAGCTTGGCCGACGATGTCCCCTACGAGCAGTACTTC. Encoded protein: CASSLADDVPYEQYF.

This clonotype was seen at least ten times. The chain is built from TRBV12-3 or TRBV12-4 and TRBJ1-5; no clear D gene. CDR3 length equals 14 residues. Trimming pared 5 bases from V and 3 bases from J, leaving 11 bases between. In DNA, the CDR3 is TGTGCCAGCAGTCAAGGGTCCCCCAATCAGCCCCAGCATTTT. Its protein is CASSQGSPNQPQHF.

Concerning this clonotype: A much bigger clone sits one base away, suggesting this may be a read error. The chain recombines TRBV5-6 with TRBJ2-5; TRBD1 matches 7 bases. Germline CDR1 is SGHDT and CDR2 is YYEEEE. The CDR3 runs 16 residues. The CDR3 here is CASSLLTGMGQGTQYF. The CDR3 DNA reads TGTGCCAGCAGCTTGTTGACAGGGATGGGGCAAGGGACCCAGTACTTC.

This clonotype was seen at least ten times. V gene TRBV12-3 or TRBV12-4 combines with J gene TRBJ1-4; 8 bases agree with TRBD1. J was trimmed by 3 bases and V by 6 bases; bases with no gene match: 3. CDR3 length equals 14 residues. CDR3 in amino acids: CASRIQGANEKLFF. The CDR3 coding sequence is TGTGCCAGCAGGATACAGGGGGCTAATGAAAAACTGTTTTTT.

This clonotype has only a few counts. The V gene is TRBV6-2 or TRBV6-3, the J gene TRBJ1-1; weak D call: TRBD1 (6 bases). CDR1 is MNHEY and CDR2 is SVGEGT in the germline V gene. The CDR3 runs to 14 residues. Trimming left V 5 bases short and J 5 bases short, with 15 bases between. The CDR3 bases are TGTGCCAGCAGTCAGCAGGGGATTGGAACTGAAGCTTTCTTT. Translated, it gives CASSQQGIGTEAFF.

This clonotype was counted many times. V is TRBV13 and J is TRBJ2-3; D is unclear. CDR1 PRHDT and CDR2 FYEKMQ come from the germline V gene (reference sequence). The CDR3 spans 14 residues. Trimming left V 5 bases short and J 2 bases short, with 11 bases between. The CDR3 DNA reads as TGTGCCAGCAGCCCCCGGGTCGACACAGATACGCAGTATTTT. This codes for CASSPRVDTDTQYF. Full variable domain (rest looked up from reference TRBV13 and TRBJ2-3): AAGVIQSPRHLIKEKRETATLKCYPIPRHDTVYWYQQGPGQDPQFLISFYEKMQSDKGSIPDRFSAQQFSDYHSELNMSSLELGDSALYFCASSPRVDTDTQYFGPGTRLTVL.

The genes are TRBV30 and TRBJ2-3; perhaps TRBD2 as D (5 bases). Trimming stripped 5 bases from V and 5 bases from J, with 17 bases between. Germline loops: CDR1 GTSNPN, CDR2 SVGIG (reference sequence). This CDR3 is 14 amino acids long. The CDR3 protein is CAWAADPRVDTQYF. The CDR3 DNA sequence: TGTGCCTGGGCGGCGGACCCGCGGGTAGATACGCAGTATTTT.

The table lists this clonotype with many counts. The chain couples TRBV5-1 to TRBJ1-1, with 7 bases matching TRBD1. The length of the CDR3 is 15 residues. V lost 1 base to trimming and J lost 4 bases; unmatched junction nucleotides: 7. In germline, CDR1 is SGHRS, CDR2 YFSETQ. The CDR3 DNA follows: TGCGCCAGCAGCTTGACAGGGGTAAGGGGCACTGAAGCTTTCTTT. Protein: CASSLTGVRGTEAFF.

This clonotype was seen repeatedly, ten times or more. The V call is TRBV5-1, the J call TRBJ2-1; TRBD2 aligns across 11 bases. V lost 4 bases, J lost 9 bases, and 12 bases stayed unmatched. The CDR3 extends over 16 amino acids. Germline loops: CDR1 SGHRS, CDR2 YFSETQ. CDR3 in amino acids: CASSAREVAGGTEQFF. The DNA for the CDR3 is TGCGCCAGCAGCGCCAGGGAGGTAGCGGGAGGGACTGAGCAGTTCTTC.